This entry lists 24 T cell receptor beta chains sequenced from one sample in a study of neoadjuvant anti-PD-1 for oral cavity cancer. Some clones are missing from TCRdb's copy, which holds only in-frame ones; the method was immunoSEQ multiplex PCR. The sample has 18,000 or so clones; roughly 70% are singletons. The sequencing used PBMCs, collected before nivolumab (anti-PD-1) treatment. These receptors were obtained from a person aged 40 to 85 with oral cavity squamous cell carcinoma.

This clone occurred a few times. The J gene is TRBJ1-2, the V gene TRBV19, with D perhaps TRBD1 (6 bases). Trimming removed 5 bases from V and 6 bases from J, with 13 bases in between. The CDR3 extends over 13 amino acids. CDR1 and CDR2 (germline): LNHDA, SQIVND (reference sequence). CDR3 nucleotides: TGTGCCAGTAGTCTCCGGACAGCGGATGGCTACACCTTC. It encodes CASSLRTADGYTF.

The sample holds a few counts of this clone. The chain is built from TRBV27 and TRBJ2-2; D ambiguous. V lost 1 base to trimming and J lost 7 bases, with 1 base between them. CDR1 and CDR2 from the germline V gene are MNHEY and SMNVEV (reference sequence). CDR3 size: 11 residues. CDR3 in DNA: TGTGCCAGCAGTTTATTCGGGGAGCTGTTTTTT. Its translation: CASSLFGELFF.

The gene calls are TRBV11-1 and TRBJ2-7; D is unresolved. With 5 bases removed from V and 4 bases from J, the gap between germline ends came to 9 bases. Germline V gene lookup returns CDR1 SGHAT and CDR2 FQDESV (reference sequence). The CDR3 consists of 12 residues. Here the CDR3 DNA reads TGTGCCAGCAGCCTGTCGGGTTACGAGCAGTACTTC. It yields the protein CASSLSGYEQYF.

This clone was seen only a few times. The J gene is TRBJ2-5, the V gene TRBV18; 8 nucleotides line up with TRBD2. CDR3 length equals 13 residues. V shed 6 bases and J 4 bases; nucleotides not matched to a gene: 4. Per the germline V gene, CDR1 is KGHSH and CDR2 is LQKENI. CDR3 nucleotide sequence: TGTGCCAGCTCCCTTCTAGCGGGAGAGACCCAGTACTTC. Its translation: CASSLLAGETQYF.

The chain couples TRBV5-1 to TRBJ1-2, with TRBD1 identical over 8 bases. The germline gives CDR1 SGHRS, CDR2 YFSETQ. The CDR3 has 17 residues. Trimming took 4 bases from V and 5 from J; bases not matched to a gene: 16. In DNA, the CDR3 is TGCGCCAGCAGCCCCGTCGGGACAGGTTCGGGGCCTTATGGCTACACCTTC. Translating gives CASSPVGTGSGPYGYTF.

The chain has TRBV5-1 and TRBJ2-7; either TRBD1 or TRBD2 may fit D (5 bases each). Germline V gene lookup returns CDR1 SGHRS and CDR2 YFSETQ. The length of the CDR3 is 16 residues. With 4 bases removed from V and 3 bases from J, the gap between germline ends came to 20 bases. CDR3 DNA: TGCGCCAGCAGCCTGACCTCGGGACCGGGGAACTACGAGCAGTACTTC. It translates to CASSLTSGPGNYEQYF. Full variable domain (outside the CDR3, taken from reference TRBV5-1 and TRBJ2-7): KAGVTQTPRYLIKTRGQQVTLSCSPISGHRSVSWYQQTPGQGLQFLFEYFSETQRNKGNFPGRFSGRQFSNSRSEMNVSTLELGDSALYLCASSLTSGPGNYEQYFGPGTRLTVT.

There are a few counts of this clone. This chain links TRBV27 with TRBJ2-1; maybe TRBD1 (6 bases). The germline gives CDR1 MNHEY, CDR2 SMNVEV (reference sequence). This CDR3 spans 14 amino acids. The V gene lost 7 bases and the J gene lost 7 bases, with 17 bases spanning the gap. The DNA for the CDR3 is TGTGCCAGCACCTGGGGAGCAGGGGAGAATGAGCAGTTCTTC. This encodes CASTWGAGENEQFF.

The V gene is TRBV11-2, the J gene TRBJ1-3; a possible D gene is TRBD1 (5 bases). CDR3 size: 13 residues. V was cut by 5 bases and J by 7 bases, with 12 bases left in between. The germline CDR1 and CDR2 sequences are SGHAT and FQNNGV. The CDR3 loop reads CASSDQGRNTIYF. CDR3 coding DNA: TGTGCCAGCAGCGACCAGGGTAGGAACACCATATATTTT.

The V and J genes are TRBV19 and TRBJ1-5, with D tentatively TRBD1 (5 bases). Germline V lookup: CDR1 LNHDA, CDR2 SQIVND (reference sequence). This CDR3 has 17 amino acids. Trimming removed 0 bases from V and 3 bases from J, with 15 bases in between. The CDR3 nucleotides are TGTGCCAGTAGTATAGACGGTCCAGGAGGGGACAATCAGCCCCAGCATTTT. This gives the protein CASSIDGPGGDNQPQHF.

The chain has TRBV6-1 and TRBJ2-2; D may match TRBD1 or TRBD2 (5 bases each). Germline-derived CDR1 and CDR2 are MNHNS and SASEGT. This CDR3 contains 13 residues. V lost 7 bases and J lost 5, with 11 bases in between. The CDR3 nucleotides read TGTGCCAGCAATCAGGGACGTACCGGGGAGCTGTTTTTT. Translating it yields CASNQGRTGELFF.

The chain employs TRBV29-1 and TRBJ2-1, with TRBD1 as a possible D gene (5 bases). V dropped 4 bases and J dropped 6 bases, with 22 bases sitting between them. CDR3 length: 16 amino acids. Germline V gene data show CDR1 as SQVTM and CDR2 as ANQGSEA. CDR3 nucleotide sequence: TGCAGCGTTGGGGGTTTGGGTGGTCGGACAAGCAATGAGCAGTTCTTC. Translating gives CSVGGLGGRTSNEQFF.

This clone was seen only a few times. The chain joins TRBV2 to TRBJ2-2; D possibly corresponds to TRBD1 (5 bases). V dropped 2 bases and J dropped 2 bases, with 12 bases sitting between them. The CDR3 consists of 16 residues. The germline CDR1 and CDR2 sequences are SNHLY and FYNNEI. The chain's CDR3 is CASSEKWGYNTGELFF. DNA for the CDR3: TGTGCCAGCAGTGAAAAGTGGGGCTACAACACCGGGGAGCTGTTTTTT. The full variable domain, in which reference TRBV2 and TRBJ2-2 provide the parts outside the CDR3, is EPEVTQTPSHQVTQMGQEVILRCVPISNHLYFYWYRQILGQKVEFLVSFYNNEISEKSEIFDDQFSVERPDGSNFTLKIRSTKLEDSAMYFCASSEKWGYNTGELFFGEGSRLTVL.

The genes are TRBV2 and TRBJ2-7, with D unclear. CDR3 size: 14 residues. The germline V gene has CDR1 SNHLY and CDR2 FYNNEI. V was pared by 1 base and J by 3 bases, with 10 bases between. The CDR3: CASSEVRPNYEQYF. The CDR3 DNA follows: TGTGCCAGCAGTGAAGTGCGGCCCAACTACGAGCAGTACTTC.

The rearrangement uses TRBV11-2 and TRBJ2-7, with 10 bases fitting TRBD1. V was pared by 1 base and J by 6 bases, with 6 bases of the junction left unmatched. Germline V gene sequence: CDR1 SGHAT, CDR2 FQNNGV. The length of the CDR3 is 15 residues. The CDR3 DNA reads as TGTGCCAGCAGCTTAGTTATGGGACAGGGGCGCGAGCAGTACTTC. Its protein product is CASSLVMGQGREQYF.

The genes are TRBV28 and TRBJ2-7; 8 nucleotides match TRBD2. With V trimmed by 3 bases and J by 0 bases, 7 bases remained unmatched. Germline CDR1 MDHEN, CDR2 SYDVKM. The CDR3 contains 16 residues. This CDR3 is CASSLVLAGPSYEQYF. The CDR3 DNA reads as TGTGCCAGCAGTTTGGTGCTAGCGGGCCCCTCCTACGAGCAGTACTTC.

V and J are TRBV5-1 and TRBJ2-1; D is uncertain. The CDR3 extends over 13 amino acids. The V gene's germline CDR1 is SGHRS and CDR2 YFSETQ. V was cut by 3 bases and J by 7 bases, with 11 bases left in between. The CDR3 spells CASSSALGNEQFF. The CDR3 bases are TGCGCCAGCAGCTCGGCCTTGGGAAATGAGCAGTTCTTC.

The chain links TRBV28 to TRBJ1-1; D unresolved. CDR1 is MDHEN and CDR2 is SYDVKM in the germline V gene. V gave up 6 bases and J gave up 6 bases, with 14 bases separating them. This CDR3 comprises 13 residues. The chain's CDR3 is CASSLVGTAEAFF. CDR3 nucleotide sequence: TGTGCCAGCAGCCTTGTGGGAACCGCTGAAGCTTTCTTT.

This clone was seen a single time. The V gene is TRBV5-6, the J gene TRBJ2-7, with 9 bases matching TRBD1. CDR3 length equals 16 residues. The ends lost 1 base at V and 3 bases at J; junction bases unmatched: 8. The germline gives CDR1 SGHDT, CDR2 YYEEEE. CDR3 protein: CASSLKEGTGLYEQYF. CDR3 sequence (DNA): TGTGCCAGCAGCTTGAAGGAAGGGACAGGGCTCTACGAGCAGTACTTC.

The rearrangement joins TRBV4-1 to TRBJ1-1; D gene ambiguous. The V gene lost 7 bases and the J gene lost 7 bases, with 19 bases spanning the gap. Per germline, CDR1 MGHRA and CDR2 YSYEKL. The CDR3 is 14 amino acids. The CDR3 loop reads CASTYEPGLGEAFF. The CDR3 coding sequence is TGCGCCAGCACCTACGAACCGGGTTTAGGTGAAGCTTTCTTT.

The V gene is TRBV25-1, the J gene TRBJ2-5, with TRBD1 as a possible D gene (5 bases). Germline V gene sequence: CDR1 MGHDK, CDR2 SYGVNS. V lost 8 bases and J 5 bases, leaving 18 bases between the germline ends. The CDR3 is 14 residues long. CDR3 sequence (DNA): TGTGCCAGCGCTCAGAGTTCAGGGAAGGAGACCCAGTACTTC. Its translation: CASAQSSGKETQYF.

This chain links TRBV6-6 with TRBJ2-7; D call uncertain. Germline V CDR1 and CDR2: MNHNY, SVGAGI (reference sequence). V lost 8 bases to trimming and J lost 0 bases, with 20 bases between them. This CDR3 is built from 16 residues. Written as DNA, the CDR3 is TGTGCCAGCCGGCCTCAACAGATAACAAGCTCCTACGAGCAGTACTTC. It yields the protein CASRPQQITSSYEQYF.

The chain carries TRBV18 and TRBJ2-6; 7 bases fit TRBD2. The V gene's germline CDR1 is KGHSH and CDR2 LQKENI. Trimming cost V 5 bases and J 0 bases; bases outside gene matches: 4. This CDR3 region has 16 residues. The CDR3 bases are TGTGCCAGCTCAGTCGCGGGAGTCTCTGGGGCCAACGTCCTGACTTTC. Translation gives CASSVAGVSGANVLTF. Supplemented by reference TRBV18 and TRBJ2-6, the full variable domain reads NAGVMQNPRHLVRRRGQEARLRCSPMKGHSHVYWYRQLPEEGLKFMVYLQKENIIDESGMPKERFSAEFPKEGPSILRIQQVVRGDSAAYFCASSVAGVSGANVLTFGAGSRLTVL.

There are a few counts of this clone. The CDR3 loop reads CASSPPDRVSNQPQHF. CDR3 coding DNA: TGTGCCAGCAGTCCCCCGGACAGGGTGAGCAATCAGCCCCAGCATTTT. This sequence joins TRBV28 and TRBJ1-5, with 8 positions matching TRBD1. This CDR3 spans 16 amino acids. Germline lookup yields CDR1 MDHEN and CDR2 SYDVKM. V dropped 5 bases and J dropped 1; count of bases not matched to a gene: 7.

The gene calls are TRBV6-5 and TRBJ2-7; D not resolved. The CDR3 is 14 amino acids. Germline V CDR1 and CDR2: MNHEY, SVGAGI. Trimming pared 0 bases from V and 0 bases from J, leaving 6 bases between. Here the CDR3 reads CASSYSSASYEQYF. CDR3 nucleotide sequence: TGTGCCAGCAGTTACTCGAGCGCCTCCTACGAGCAGTACTTC.